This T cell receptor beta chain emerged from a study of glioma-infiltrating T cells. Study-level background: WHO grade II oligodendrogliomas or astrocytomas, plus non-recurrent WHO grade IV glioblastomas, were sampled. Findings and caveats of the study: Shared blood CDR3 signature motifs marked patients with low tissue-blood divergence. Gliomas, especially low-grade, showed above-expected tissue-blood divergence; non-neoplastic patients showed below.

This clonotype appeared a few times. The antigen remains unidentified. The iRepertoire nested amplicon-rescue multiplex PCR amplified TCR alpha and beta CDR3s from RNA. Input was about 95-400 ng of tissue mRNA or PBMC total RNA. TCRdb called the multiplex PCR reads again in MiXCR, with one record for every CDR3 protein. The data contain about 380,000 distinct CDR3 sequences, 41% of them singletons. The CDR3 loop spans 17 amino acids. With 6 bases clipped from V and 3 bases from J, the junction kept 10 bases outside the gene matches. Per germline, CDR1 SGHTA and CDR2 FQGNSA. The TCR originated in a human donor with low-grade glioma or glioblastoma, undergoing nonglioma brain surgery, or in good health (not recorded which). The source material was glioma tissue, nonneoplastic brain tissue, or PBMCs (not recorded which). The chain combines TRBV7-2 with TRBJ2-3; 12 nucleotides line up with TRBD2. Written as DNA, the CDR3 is TGTGCCAGCAGGTTCCACCCCGGGACTAGCGGGACAGATACGCAGTATTTT. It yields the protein CASRFHPGTSGTDTQYF. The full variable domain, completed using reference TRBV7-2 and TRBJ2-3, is GAGVSQSPSNKVTEKGKDVELRCDPISGHTALYWYRQSLGQGLEFLIYFQGNSAPDKSGLPSDRFSAERTGGSVSTLTIQRTQQEDSAVYLCASRFHPGTSGTDTQYFGPGTRLTVL.